The rows below give T cell receptor beta chains drawn from one sample of a study of blood T cell repertoires in COVID-19. This table comes from immunoSEQ multiplex PCR, and its TCRdb copy is limited to in-frame clones, with some not included. Found here are approximately 120,000 clones, approximately 77% of them singletons; the top ten hold about 18%. Sequenced sample: peripheral blood. Receptors were obtained from an older man with acute or convalescent COVID-19. Both conserved end residues are part of each CDR3. D genes are given only for firm matches. Expanded clones get a size class; other rows say once, few or many, or leave the size out.

v_gene	d_gene	abundance	j_gene	CDR3nt	CDR3aa
TRBV12-5	.	.	TRBJ2-1	TGTGCTAGTGGTTTAGGGGCTCGTCTGAATGAGCAGTTCTTC	CASGLGARLNEQFF
TRBV6-5	TRBD1	.	TRBJ2-7	TGTGCCAGCAGTTACCGGGACAGGGGAGCCTACGAGCAGTACTTC	CASSYRDRGAYEQYF
TRBV21-1	.	.	TRBJ2-5	TGTGCCAGCAGCACCGGGGGGGGCGGAGAGACCCAGTACTTC	CASSTGGGGETQYF
TRBV6-5	TRBD2	few	TRBJ2-5	TGTGCCAGCAGATTAGCGGGGGGGAACCTAAAGACCCAGTACTTC	CASRLAGGNLKTQYF
TRBV27	.	.	TRBJ1-5	TGTGCCAGCAAACAAACAGGGATTAGCAATCAGCCCCAGCATTTT	CASKQTGISNQPQHF
TRBV28	.	.	TRBJ2-7	TGTGCCAGCACTCCCCTCGCCCGGGTCCCCTACGAGCAGTACTTC	CASTPLARVPYEQYF
TRBV6-1	TRBD1	.	TRBJ2-7	TGTGCCAGCAGTGAATCACCCGGGACAGGTTCGTCCGAGCAGTACTTC	CASSESPGTGSSEQYF
TRBV5-1	TRBD1	.	TRBJ2-2	TGCGCCAGCAGCTTGGAGGGACAGGTTAGCGGGGAGCTGTTTTTT	CASSLEGQVSGELFF
TRBV23-1	.	.	TRBJ2-7	TGCGCCAGCTCTTTTGAGGACGTGGAGGGGGCTGGGGAGCAGTACTTC	CASSFEDVEGAGEQYF
TRBV5-1	TRBD1	.	TRBJ1-5	TGCGCCAGCAGCCCTACGGGACAGGGCGGTCAGCCCCAGCATTTT	CASSPTGQGGQPQHF
TRBV28	TRBD1	.	TRBJ1-2	TGTGCCAGCAGTACGAACCGGGACAGGGGTCGGTATGGCTACACCTTC	CASSTNRDRGRYGYTF
TRBV19	.	.	TRBJ2-6	TGTGCCAGTAGTCTCGGGTCCCTCTCTGGGGCCAACGTCCTGACTTTC	CASSLGSLSGANVLTF
TRBV7-8	.	.	TRBJ2-5	TGTGCCAGCAGCTTAAACTCAGCGCAAGAGACCCAGTACTTC	CASSLNSAQETQYF
TRBV10-3	TRBD1	.	TRBJ1-4	TGTGCCATCAGTCAGAACAGGGGTCCCGGGAATGAAAAACTGTTTTTT	CAISQNRGPGNEKLFF
TRBV4-3	.	.	TRBJ2-7	TGCGCCAGCAGCCAAGATGCGGCTAGCTGGACCTACGAGCAGTACTTC	CASSQDAASWTYEQYF
TRBV6-5	.	.	TRBJ1-2	TGTGCCAGCAGCGCGTCTGCTGTCTATGGCTACACCTTC	CASSASAVYGYTF
TRBV5-1	.	.	TRBJ2-3	TGCGCCAGCAGCTTAATGTCGACTGTAGATACGCAGTATTTT	CASSLMSTVDTQYF
TRBV10-3	TRBD1	.	TRBJ1-4	TGTGCCATCAGTGAGTCCAGACAGGGGGTTGAAAAACTGTTTTTT	CAISESRQGVEKLFF
TRBV7-3	.	.	TRBJ1-2	TGTGCCAGCAGCTTGGACAGTAACTATGGCTACACCTTC	CASSLDSNYGYTF
TRBV5-1	.	.	TRBJ1-2	TGCGCCAGCAGTTTACAGGGACCCACTAACTATGGCTACACCTTC	CASSLQGPTNYGYTF
TRBV18	.	.	TRBJ1-1	TGTGCCAGCTCCAGAGTGGAGGGTGGGAGTAACACTGAAGCTTTCTTT	CASSRVEGGSNTEAFF
TRBV19	TRBD1	.	TRBJ1-6	TGTGCCAGTAGTACAATTGGGACAGTAACGGGATCACCCCTCCACTTT	CASSTIGTVTGSPLHF
TRBV7-6	.	.	TRBJ2-3	TGTGCCAGCAGCTTAGGGCAGGGCGAAGGAAGTACGCAGTATTTT	CASSLGQGEGSTQYF
TRBV18	.	.	TRBJ2-4	TGTGCCAGCACCGTGAGTGCCCTAATAGCCAAAAACATTCAGTACTTC	CASTVSALIAKNIQYF
TRBV6-2/TRBV6-3	TRBD2	.	TRBJ2-1	TGTGCCAGCAGCCTCCGGGGGCGGGGGGGCCTCGATGAGCAGTTCTTC	CASSLRGRGGLDEQFF
TRBV7-2	TRBD2	.	TRBJ2-6	TGTGCCAGCAGCTTAAAAACTAGCGGGCCCGTGGCGGGGGCCAACGTCCTGACTTTC	CASSLKTSGPVAGANVLTF
TRBV7-2	.	few	TRBJ2-1	TGTGCCAGCAGCTTAACTAATACGGGGGGCCGTGATGAGCAGTTCTTC	CASSLTNTGGRDEQFF
TRBV7-9	.	.	TRBJ2-4	TGTGCCAGCAGCTCCGGGCGGGACAGAGCCAAAAACATTCAGTACTTC	CASSSGRDRAKNIQYF
TRBV5-6	.	.	TRBJ1-2	TGTGCCAGCAGCTTTGCGACAGACAACTATGGCTACACCTTC	CASSFATDNYGYTF
TRBV7-2	TRBD2	.	TRBJ2-7	TGTGCCAGCAGCCCCCGATCGGGACTAGCGGGGGGCTTTAGCGAGCAGTACTTC	CASSPRSGLAGGFSEQYF
TRBV18	TRBD1	.	TRBJ2-3	TGTGCCAGCTCACCGGGACAGGGAACAGATACGCAGTATTTT	CASSPGQGTDTQYF
TRBV4-1	TRBD2	once	TRBJ2-1	TGCGCCAGCAGCCCTCGGGGGGGAAGACAGTCCTACAATGAGCAGTTCTTC	CASSPRGGRQSYNEQFF
TRBV12-3/TRBV12-4	.	few	TRBJ2-7	TGTGCCAGTAAGAACAGGGATCAGTACGAGCAGTACTTC	CASKNRDQYEQYF
TRBV5-4	.	.	TRBJ1-2	TGTGCCAGCAGCGTGGATAGCTATGGCTACACCTTC	CASSVDSYGYTF
TRBV18	TRBD1	.	TRBJ2-7	TGTGCCAGCTCACCACCGGGGACAGGGATCAACTCCTACGAGCAGTACTTC	CASSPPGTGINSYEQYF
TRBV3-1/TRBV3-2	.	.	TRBJ1-5	TGTGCCAGCAGCCAAGGCAGGAATCAGCCCCAGCATTTT	CASSQGRNQPQHF
TRBV7-8	.	.	TRBJ2-3	TGTGCCAGCAGCCCTAGCACAGATACGCAGTATTTT	CASSPSTDTQYF
TRBV28	TRBD1	few	TRBJ1-2	TGTGCCAGCAGTTCAGGACAGGGATCGAATGGCTACACCTTC	CASSSGQGSNGYTF
TRBV6-6	TRBD1	.	TRBJ2-5	TGTGCCAGCAGTCCCTCGACAGGGGGCGGAGAGACCCAGTACTTC	CASSPSTGGGETQYF
TRBV6-5	.	.	TRBJ2-5	TGTGCCAGCAGTTACTACGGGACAAATCAAGAGACCCAGTACTTC	CASSYYGTNQETQYF
TRBV27	.	.	TRBJ1-3	TGTGCCAGCAGTTTAGGCAGGGTTGGAAACACCATATATTTT	CASSLGRVGNTIYF
TRBV18	TRBD1	.	TRBJ1-2	TGTGCCAGCTCACCGGTCACAGGGGAGCGCTACACCTTC	CASSPVTGERYTF
TRBV19	TRBD1	.	TRBJ2-3	TGTGCCAGTAGTATCCGAAAGACAGGGGGGATAGATACGCAGTATTTT	CASSIRKTGGIDTQYF
TRBV5-1	.	.	TRBJ2-1	TGCGCCAGCAGCAGCCGCCAGGGTAACAATGAGCAGTTCTTC	CASSSRQGNNEQFF
TRBV7-2	.	.	TRBJ2-5	TGTGCCAGCAGCTTATCTAGGGGAGAGACCCAGTACTTC	CASSLSRGETQYF
TRBV30	.	.	TRBJ1-5	TGTGCCTGGAGTGGACAGAGCAATCAGCCCCAGCATTTT	CAWSGQSNQPQHF
TRBV5-1	.	.	TRBJ2-7	TGCGCCAGCCACAGGGAGTACTCCTACGAGCAGTACTTC	CASHREYSYEQYF
TRBV10-2	TRBD1	few	TRBJ2-6	TGCGCCAGCAGTGAAGGACAGGGACTCTGGGTGGCCAACGTCCTGACTTTC	CASSEGQGLWVANVLTF
TRBV6-5	TRBD2	once	TRBJ2-1	TGTGCCAGCAGTTATGGACTAGCTTTTGGGAATGAGCAGTTCTTC	CASSYGLAFGNEQFF
TRBV5-5	TRBD1	.	TRBJ2-6	TGTGCCAGCAGCTTGGCCACTGGGACAGGGGGCGTTGGGGCCAACGTCCTGACTTTC	CASSLATGTGGVGANVLTF
TRBV4-1	.	.	TRBJ2-3	TGCGCCAGCAGCCAAGAGGCCCTCCGCACAGATACGCAGTATTTT	CASSQEALRTDTQYF
TRBV2	TRBD2	.	TRBJ2-3	TGTGCCAGCAATCTGGCGGGGGGTAAGACAGATACGCAGTATTTT	CASNLAGGKTDTQYF
TRBV11-2	TRBD2	.	TRBJ2-7	TGTGCCAGCAGCTTAGGAATAGCGGGGTCCTACGAGCAGTACTTC	CASSLGIAGSYEQYF
TRBV5-1	TRBD1	once	TRBJ2-3	TGCGCCAGCAGCTCGACAGGGCCCCCTACAGATACGCAGTATTTT	CASSSTGPPTDTQYF
TRBV2	TRBD1	.	TRBJ1-3	TGTGCCAGCAAACCGGACAGGGATGAGGGAAACACCATATATTTT	CASKPDRDEGNTIYF
TRBV7-9	TRBD2	.	TRBJ2-1	TGTGCCAGCAGCGCCCGACTAGCGGGGGGGATATACAATGAGCAGTTCTTC	CASSARLAGGIYNEQFF